The 17 T cell receptor beta chains below were found in one sample sequenced in a study of T cells in Graves' hyperthyroidism and ophthalmopathy. Researchers took RNA transcripts and amplified the TCR beta CDR3 regions from them. In the first-round RT-PCR of the TCR CDR3, the HTBI primer set was used. TCRdb independently ran MiXCR on the multiplex PCR reads; one entry per CDR3 protein. The sample carries tens of thousands of distinct CDR3 sequences, around 55% recorded once. Sequencing was carried out using peripheral blood or thyroid tissue (not recorded which). These receptors all stem from a man between 18 and 29 years old with Graves' hyperthyroidism.

This clonotype has only one observation. The gene calls are TRBV14 and TRBJ2-6, with no clear D. CDR3 size: 11 residues. Germline-derived CDR1 and CDR2 are SGHDN and FVKESK. Deletions cut 8 bases from V and 4 bases from J, with 3 bases between. DNA of the CDR3: TGTGCCAGCCAGGGGGCCAACGTCCTGACTTTC. As protein: CASQGANVLTF.

CDR3 sequence reads: CSARDPSRGPEQYF. The CDR3 DNA follows: TGCAGTGCTAGAGATCCATCGCGGGGCCCCGAGCAGTACTTC. The rearrangement joins TRBV20-1 to TRBJ2-7; tentatively, D is TRBD2 (6 bases). From germline, CDR1 is DFQATT and CDR2 SNEGSKA (reference sequence). The CDR3 totals 14 residues. Trimming removed 0 bases from V and 6 bases from J, with 15 bases in between.

V is TRBV10-3 and J is TRBJ1-6, with D perhaps TRBD1 (6 bases). This CDR3 is built from 14 residues. Germline V gives CDR1 ENHRY, CDR2 SYGVKD. V lost 6 bases, J lost 7 bases, and 13 bases lay in between. The chain's CDR3 is CAIRPGHSNSPLHF. DNA for the CDR3: TGTGCCATCAGACCGGGACACAGCAATTCACCCCTCCACTTT.

There are many counts of this clonotype. The chain joins TRBV2 to TRBJ2-7, with D possibly matching TRBD2 (6 bases). The germline V gene encodes CDR1 SNHLY and CDR2 FYNNEI. The CDR3 has 15 amino acids. Trimming took off 6 bases at V and 0 bases at J, with 15 bases between the two ends. The CDR3 sequence: CASSGGRYSSYEQYF. CDR3 nucleotides: TGTGCCAGCAGCGGGGGTCGCTACAGCTCCTACGAGCAGTACTTC.

The chain recombines TRBV5-1 with TRBJ2-7; D is undetermined. This CDR3 contains 11 residues. Germline V gene sequence: CDR1 SGHRS, CDR2 YFSETQ. The V end was cut by 5 bases, the J end by 3 bases, with 6 bases between. DNA of the CDR3: TGCGCCAGCAGTTCTTACTACGAGCAGTACTTC. It codes for CASSSYYEQYF.

The chain links TRBV20-1 to TRBJ2-7; D is ambiguous. Germline values: CDR1 DFQATT, CDR2 SNEGSKA (reference sequence). The CDR3 runs to 12 residues. Trimming removed 2 bases at V and 6 bases at J, with 11 bases between. The CDR3 nucleotides are TGCAGTGCTAGAAAGGGTTTGGTCGAGCAGTACTTC. Translating gives CSARKGLVEQYF.

Regarding this clonotype: The CDR3 does not close with the conserved phenylalanine or tryptophan, likely indicating a read error. This chain joins TRBV13 and TRBJ1-6; D gene uncertain. The CDR3 is 13 residues long. From germline, CDR1 is PRHDT and CDR2 FYEKMQ (reference sequence). The DNA for the CDR3 is TGTGCTAGCAGCGAATCCGGTAATTCACCCCTCCACTTA. This codes for CASSESGNSPLHL.

This clonotype was picked up many times. V is TRBV7-9 and J is TRBJ1-2; unclear D gene. The germline gives CDR1 SEHNR, CDR2 FQNEAQ (reference sequence). The CDR3 extends over 12 amino acids. V was shortened by 1 base and J by 5 bases, with 5 bases between the two germline ends. The CDR3 is CASSLEVYGYTF. The CDR3 nucleotides read TGTGCCAGCAGCTTAGAAGTATATGGCTACACCTTC.

This clonotype was detected many times. This sequence joins TRBV27 and TRBJ2-7; D is uncertain. Germline V gives CDR1 MNHEY, CDR2 SMNVEV (reference sequence). CDR3 length: 16 residues. Deletions cut 6 bases from V and 2 bases from J, with 20 bases between. Here the CDR3 DNA reads TGTGCCAGCAGCTTTCGAGTTCAGGCGGCTACCTACGAGCAGTACTTC. The encoded protein is CASSFRVQAATYEQYF.

The rearrangement joins TRBV9 to TRBJ2-7, with a possible D match to TRBD1 (7 bases). The CDR3 is 13 residues long. Germline-derived CDR1 and CDR2 are SGDLS and YYNGEE. The V gene lost 3 bases and the J gene lost 7 bases, with 14 bases spanning the gap. CDR3 nucleotides: TGTGCCAGCAGCGCAACAGGGGCGGGAGAGCAGTACTTC. This sequence encodes CASSATGAGEQYF.

The genes are TRBV11-2 and TRBJ2-3; 7 bases line up with TRBD1. CDR3 length: 15 amino acids. From germline, CDR1 is SGHAT and CDR2 FQNNGV. V lost 6 bases and J lost 2; bases outside the gene matches: 8. The CDR3 DNA is TGTGCCAGCAGTCCACGACAGGGAAACACAGATACGCAGTATTTT. Translation: CASSPRQGNTDTQYF.

This clonotype was recorded many times. This chain uses TRBV20-1 with TRBJ2-5, with TRBD2 identical over 9 bases. Trimming took 6 bases from V and 5 from J; bases not matched to a gene: 10. The CDR3 length is 14 residues. Per the germline V gene, CDR1 is DFQATT and CDR2 is SNEGSKA (reference sequence). The DNA of the CDR3 is TGCAGTGCCTTCGGTGGCGGGGGGGGGGAGACCCAGTACTTC. Its translation is CSAFGGGGGETQYF.

The chain joins TRBV29-1 to TRBJ2-5; 12 bases map to TRBD1. V lost 5 bases, J lost 5 bases, and 6 bases stayed unmatched. The CDR3 covers 14 residues. Germline V CDR1 and CDR2: SQVTM, ANQGSEA. CDR3 coding DNA: TGCAGCGTTACAGGGACAGGGGGCGGGGAGACCCAGTACTTC. Protein sequence: CSVTGTGGGETQYF. The whole variable domain, filled in from reference TRBV29-1 and TRBJ2-5, reads SAVISQKPSRDICQRGTSLTIQCQVDSQVTMMFWYRQQPGQSLTLIATANQGSEATYESGFVIDKFPISRPNLTFSTLTVSNMSPEDSSIYLCSVTGTGGGETQYFGPGTRLLVL.

The chain employs TRBV24-1 and TRBJ2-5; a weak D match, TRBD2 (5 bases). This CDR3 contains 15 residues. The germline V gene encodes CDR1 KGHDR and CDR2 SFDVKD. V lost 3 bases and J lost 4, with 14 bases in between. CDR3 loop: CATSDPRAAGETQYF. The CDR3 DNA reads TGTGCCACCAGTGATCCTCGGGCTGCGGGAGAGACCCAGTACTTC.

The chain links TRBV4-3 to TRBJ2-3, with D perhaps matching TRBD1 or TRBD2 (6 bases each). V was pared by 4 bases and J by 5 bases, with 13 bases between. In germline, CDR1 is LGHNA, CDR2 YSLEER. The CDR3 totals 14 residues. The CDR3 sequence is CASSLRLGGDTQYF. The CDR3, as DNA: TGCGCCAGCAGCCTACGACTAGGGGGAGATACGCAGTATTTT.

The rearrangement uses TRBV12-3 or TRBV12-4 and TRBJ2-5; TRBD2 aligns across 9 bases. V was clipped by 4 bases and J by 0 bases; unmatched bases: 3. CDR3 length equals 15 residues. The CDR3 spells CASSSSGAYQETQYF. The CDR3 nucleotides are TGTGCCAGCAGTTCTAGCGGGGCGTACCAAGAGACCCAGTACTTC.

This clonotype was picked up many times. The rearrangement uses TRBV5-4 and TRBJ2-2; unclear D gene. This CDR3 region has 12 residues. Germline V CDR1 and CDR2: SGHNT, YYREEE (reference sequence). With 0 bases removed from V and 7 bases from J, the gap between germline ends came to 4 bases. The CDR3 DNA reads as TGTGCCAGCAGCTTGGACAGCGGGGAGCTGTTTTTT. Amino acid sequence: CASSLDSGELFF.